These T cell receptor beta chains were read from a single sample in a study of T-cell memory formation after mild COVID-19. Using its own MiXCR run on the 5' RACE reads, TCRdb lists one record per CDR3 protein. This table has some 280,000 distinct CDR3 sequences, 15% to 20% appearing once. Specimen: PBMCs or a T cell subset sorted from them (not recorded which). The source of these receptors is a man between 18 and 35 years old who had mild COVID-19 (a few samples of this study predate the infection). Cell type and time point are not known. Both conserved end residues are part of each CDR3. The order of the fields is clone size, V gene, J gene, D gene, CDR3 DNA, CDR3 protein. The D gene is left open where the match is weak. Size is stated for part of the rows, as once, few or many counts, or as a class when the clone is expanded.

few	TRBV9	TRBJ1-2	TRBD1	TGTGCCAGCAGCACCCGGACAGGGGGCGGGTATGGCTACACCTTC	CASSTRTGGGYGYTF
NA	TRBV7-9	TRBJ2-7	TRBD2	TGTGCCAGCAGCTCGGCGGGGGGTATCGGATACGAGCAGTACTTC	CASSSAGGIGYEQYF
few	TRBV10-3	TRBJ1-3	NA	TGTGCCATCAGTGAGTCCGGAGGTGAGGGGAACACCATATATTTT	CAISESGGEGNTIYF
few	TRBV2	TRBJ1-2	TRBD1	TGTGCCAACCGTCGACAGGGGGCGGGGGATGGCTACACCTTC	CANRRQGAGDGYTF
many	TRBV5-1	TRBJ2-1	NA	TGCGCCAGCAGCTTCCAGGGTCGCAATGAGCAGTTCTTC	CASSFQGRNEQFF
few	TRBV7-8	TRBJ2-1	NA	TGTGCCAGCAGCACCCGGACATTGCGCAATGAGCAGTTCTTC	CASSTRTLRNEQFF
few	TRBV7-2	TRBJ1-2	NA	TGTGCCAGCAGCTTAGACCCCCCCCGCTACACCTTC	CASSLDPPRYTF
few	TRBV7-8	TRBJ2-5	TRBD1	TGTGCCAGCAGCTTAGGGGGACAGGACCAAGAGACCCAGTACTTC	CASSLGGQDQETQYF
few	TRBV6-6	TRBJ1-5	NA	TGTGCCAGCAGTGTCCCAGGGCCCCAGCATTTT	CASSVPGPQHF
many	TRBV5-1	TRBJ2-2	NA	TGCGCCAGCAGCTTGGATCACACCGGGGAGCTGTTTTTT	CASSLDHTGELFF
NA	TRBV12-3/TRBV12-4	TRBJ2-5	NA	TGTGCCAGCTATCAGTGGGGTGGTATCGGCCAGACCCAGTACTTC	CASYQWGGIGQTQYF
NA	TRBV7-9	TRBJ2-1	TRBD1	TGTGCCAGCAGCGCCGGACAGGGGAACTACAATGAGCAGTTCTTC	CASSAGQGNYNEQFF
many	TRBV7-8	TRBJ2-5	NA	TGTGCCAGCAGGATTCAAGAGACCCAGTACTTC	CASRIQETQYF
few	TRBV20-1	TRBJ1-2	TRBD1	TGCAGTGCTTATACAGGGGCTGTCTATGGCTACACCTTC	CSAYTGAVYGYTF
NA	TRBV9	TRBJ2-1	NA	TGTGCCAGCAGCGTAGCTTCAGGACAGCCTAGTCCGCAGTTCTTC	CASSVASGQPSPQFF
NA	TRBV6-5	TRBJ1-1	NA	TGTGCCAGCAGTTACAGCAGGGAGCGTGAAGCTTTCTTT	CASSYSREREAFF
many	TRBV12-3/TRBV12-4	TRBJ1-4	TRBD1	TGTGCCAGCAGTTCCGGGACAGGGTTGAGTGAAAAACTGTTTTTT	CASSSGTGLSEKLFF
NA	TRBV3-1	TRBJ2-5	NA	TGTGCCAGCAGCCTCCGGAGGGACAGTCAAGAGACCCAGTACTTC	CASSLRRDSQETQYF
NA	TRBV29-1	TRBJ1-2	TRBD1	TGCAGCGTTGACTTAGGGACAGGGGATGTCTATGGCTACACCTTC	CSVDLGTGDVYGYTF
many	TRBV6-5	TRBJ1-1	NA	TGTGCCAGCAGTTTTTCTCGGGGCGGTACTGAAGCTTTCTTT	CASSFSRGGTEAFF
many	TRBV20-1	TRBJ2-1	NA	TGCAGTGCTCCTTTCCCCAGTTTCTACAATGAGCAGTTCTTC	CSAPFPSFYNEQFF
NA	TRBV20-1	TRBJ2-1	NA	TGCAGTGCTAGGACCCAGACCTACAATGAGCAGTTCTTC	CSARTQTYNEQFF
NA	TRBV5-1	TRBJ2-5	TRBD2	TGCGCCAGCAGCTTCGGGTTTACGCTAGCGGCCCGGAACCAAGAGACCCAGTACTTC	CASSFGFTLAARNQETQYF
NA	TRBV20-1	TRBJ1-5	TRBD1	TGCAGTGCCAGACCGGGACAGGGAAATCAGCCCCAGCATTTT	CSARPGQGNQPQHF
many	TRBV12-3/TRBV12-4	TRBJ2-1	TRBD2	TGTGCCAGCAGTTTATCCCTAGCGGGGCAGGGGATTGTCTTC	CASSLSLAGQGIVF
few	TRBV7-2	TRBJ1-1	NA	TGTGCCAGCAGCCCCTGGATGGGGGAAGGCACTGAAGCTTTCTTT	CASSPWMGEGTEAFF
few	TRBV7-8	TRBJ2-2	NA	TGTGCCAGCAGCTTAGCCGGGGCCTACACCGGGGAGCTGTTTTTT	CASSLAGAYTGELFF
few	TRBV25-1	TRBJ1-1	NA	TGTGCCAGCAGTGGGCAGGGGATGAGGACTGAAGCTTTCTTT	CASSGQGMRTEAFF
NA	TRBV4-2	TRBJ1-2	TRBD1	TGTGCCAGCAGCTTTCAGGGGGTTTCTGGGAGCTATGGCTACACCTTC	CASSFQGVSGSYGYTF
few	TRBV28	TRBJ2-7	NA	TGTGCCAGCCATCCCTCCGGGGGCGGGGGATACGAGCAGTACTTC	CASHPSGGGGYEQYF
few	TRBV7-8	TRBJ1-1	TRBD1	TGTGCCAGCAGTAAAGGGGACAGGGGGATGAACACTGAAGCTTTCTTT	CASSKGDRGMNTEAFF
NA	TRBV6-1	TRBJ2-5	NA	TGTGCCAGCCCCGTAGGGACTGGGAGCGGGTACCAAGAGACCCAGTACTTC	CASPVGTGSGYQETQYF
NA	TRBV19	TRBJ1-1	NA	TGTGCCAGTAGTATCTCGGGCAACACTGAAGCTTTCTTT	CASSISGNTEAFF
few	TRBV7-2	TRBJ2-3	NA	TGTGCCAGCAGCATCCACCCCCAGGGCCGCACAGATACGCAGTATTTT	CASSIHPQGRTDTQYF
many	TRBV2	TRBJ2-2	NA	TGTGCCAGCAGCGTTGATTACACCGGGGAGCTGTTTTTT	CASSVDYTGELFF
few	TRBV7-2	TRBJ2-5	TRBD1	TGTGCCAGCAGCTTAGGGCAGGGGGACCTTCGGGAGACCCAGTACTTC	CASSLGQGDLRETQYF